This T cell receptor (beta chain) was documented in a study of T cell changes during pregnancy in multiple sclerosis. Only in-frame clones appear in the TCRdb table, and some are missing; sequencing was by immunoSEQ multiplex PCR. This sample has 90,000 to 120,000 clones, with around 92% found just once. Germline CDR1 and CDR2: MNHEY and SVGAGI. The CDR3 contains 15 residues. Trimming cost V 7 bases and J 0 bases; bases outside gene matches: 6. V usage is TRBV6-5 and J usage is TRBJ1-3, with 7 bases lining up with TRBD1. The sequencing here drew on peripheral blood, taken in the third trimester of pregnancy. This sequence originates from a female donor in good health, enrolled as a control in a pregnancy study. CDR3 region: CASTSGQDSGNTIYF. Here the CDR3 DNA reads TGTGCCAGCACCTCAGGACAGGACTCTGGAAACACCATATATTTT.